The present T cell receptor beta chain was sequenced within a study of blood T cells in healthy people across ages. The J segment lost 3 bases and the V segment lost 5 bases, leaving 6 bases of the junction unmatched. The CDR3 extends over 14 amino acids. Germline CDR1 is MNHEY and CDR2 is SMNVEV (reference sequence). Through a sample-barcoded 5' primer and a J-beta primer mix, a second PCR was run for 7 to 11 cycles. TCRdb itself ran the 5' RACE reads through MiXCR, one entry per CDR3 protein. The sample holds about 780,000 distinct CDR3 sequences; around 50% are singletons and the top ten take around 18%. This clonotype was seen only a few times.

The chain recombines TRBV27 with TRBJ2-7, with TRBD1 identical over 8 bases. The receptor's source is a man of 80 years or more in good health. Specimen: blood. The CDR3 here is CASSIDRGGYEQYF. The CDR3 bases are TGTGCCAGCAGTATCGACAGGGGTGGCTACGAGCAGTACTTC.